The T cell receptor (beta chain) described here comes from a study of blood T cell repertoires in COVID-19. The overall study: COVID-19 samples collected from the United States, Italy and Spain covered acute and convalescent phases. Sources were T cells, B-cell-depleted T cells, or PBMCs; the material itself was cDNA or gDNA.

Original processing notes: Estimated nucleated cell counts came from reference gene primer amplification. Produced via immunoSEQ multiplex PCR; TCRdb's table is partial and in-frame only. V, J and clone size reflect that table, while D and trimming were determined from the DNA. The profile shows about 120,000 clones, approximately 80% of them singletons. This clone was recorded a few times. Per germline, CDR1 MNHNS and CDR2 SASEGT. The CDR3 totals 13 residues. V shed 1 base and J shed 6 bases, with 9 bases lying between them. Sequenced: peripheral blood. This TCR derives from a human donor in a cohort sampled during active COVID-19. The rearrangement uses TRBV6-1 and TRBJ1-1; a possible D gene is TRBD1 (6 bases). The CDR3 spells CASSEGGHPEAFF. Here the CDR3 DNA reads TGTGCCAGCAGTGAAGGGGGGCATCCTGAAGCTTTCTTT.